A selection of T cell receptor beta chains follows, all from one sample in a study of T cell responses to AZD1222 COVID-19 vaccine. Produced via immunoSEQ multiplex PCR; TCRdb's table is partial and in-frame only. There are 88,000 or so clones in the sample; roughly 90% occur only once, and 2.4% lies in the top ten. The sequenced sample was peripheral blood, obtained on day 0 of AZD1222 vaccination. The receptors originated from an adult in good health. The CDR3 runs from the conserved cysteine through the conserved F or W. A D gene is named only where the DNA matches it firmly. Only some rows state a clone size, as once, few, many or a class for expanded clones.

TRBJ1-2,16,-,-,TRBV29-1,CSVEWVQGPSLAGYTF,TGCAGCGTGGAATGGGTACAGGGACCGAGTCTAGCTGGCTACACCTTC
TRBJ1-4,16,-,-,TRBV3-1/TRBV3-2,CASSQASWRANEKLFF,TGTGCCAGCAGCCAAGCCTCGTGGCGAGCTAATGAAAAACTGTTTTTT
TRBJ1-4,15,-,-,TRBV3-1/TRBV3-2,CASSRDSGLGEKLFF,TGTGCCAGCAGCCGAGATTCGGGCTTAGGGGAAAAACTGTTTTTT
TRBJ1-5,13,-,-,TRBV7-2,CASSSLGWEAQHF,TGTGCCAGCAGCTCCCTTGGCTGGGAGGCCCAGCATTTT
TRBJ1-2,13,-,-,TRBV7-9,CASSLAEGHGYTF,TGTGCCAGCAGCTTAGCGGAGGGGCATGGCTACACCTTC
TRBJ2-7,15,-,TRBD2,TRBV5-1,CASSLVSSGAHEQYF,TGCGCCAGCAGCTTGGTCTCTAGCGGGGCGCACGAGCAGTACTTC
TRBJ2-7,15,-,-,TRBV9,CASSPSWGTTYEQYF,TGTGCCAGCAGCCCCTCGTGGGGAACCACCTACGAGCAGTACTTC
TRBJ1-1,13,-,-,TRBV29-1,CSVKTDMNTEAFF,TGCAGCGTAAAGACAGACATGAACACTGAAGCTTTCTTT
TRBJ1-4,15,few,-,TRBV7-9,CASSPSTDSNEKLFF,TGTGCCAGCAGCCCCTCGACAGATTCTAATGAAAAACTGTTTTTT
TRBJ1-6,16,-,-,TRBV5-1,CASSLDGSSYNSPLHF,TGCGCCAGCAGCTTGGACGGGAGCTCCTATAATTCACCCCTCCACTTT
TRBJ1-2,14,-,-,TRBV4-3,CASSPGHTNYGYTF,TGCGCCAGCAGCCCAGGGCACACAAACTATGGCTACACCTTC
TRBJ1-2,14,-,-,TRBV7-2,CASSLGGDIYGYTF,TGTGCCAGCAGCTTAGGCGGGGATATCTATGGCTACACCTTC
TRBJ2-7,17,-,-,TRBV6-1,CASSEALIPGVSYEQYF,TGTGCCAGCAGTGAAGCGCTGATTCCAGGGGTCTCCTACGAGCAGTACTTC
TRBJ1-5,17,-,-,TRBV19,CASSISRGTSSNQPQHF,TGTGCCAGTAGTATATCGCGCGGGACGTCTAGCAATCAGCCCCAGCATTTT
TRBJ1-2,13,-,-,TRBV5-1,CASSFKGGAVYTF,TGCGCCAGCAGCTTTAAAGGGGGGGCAGTCTACACCTTC
TRBJ2-7,17,once,TRBD2,TRBV3-1/TRBV3-2,CASSQGLAGGLLGEQYF,TGTGCCAGCAGCCAAGGACTAGCGGGAGGCCTCCTAGGGGAGCAGTACTTC
TRBJ2-7,13,-,-,TRBV2,CASTFPDSYEQYF,TGTGCCAGCACTTTCCCAGACTCCTACGAGCAGTACTTC
TRBJ1-2,14,-,-,TRBV5-8,CASSRPGMSYGYTF,TGTGCCAGCAGCCGCCCGGGCATGAGCTATGGCTACACCTTC
TRBJ1-1,13,-,-,TRBV27,CASRKIDNTEAFF,TGTGCCAGCAGGAAAATAGACAACACTGAAGCTTTCTTT
TRBJ2-1,16,-,-,TRBV7-2,CASSLAAVISYNEQFF,TGTGCCAGCAGCTTAGCCGCAGTCATCTCCTACAATGAGCAGTTCTTC
TRBJ1-2,14,-,-,TRBV6-5,CASSYSPLAGGYTF,TGTGCCAGCAGTTACTCTCCCTTAGCGGGAGGCTACACCTTC
TRBJ2-2,12,-,-,TRBV2,CASSVTNGELFF,TGTGCCAGCAGTGTGACGAACGGGGAGCTGTTTTTT
TRBJ2-6,18,few,TRBD2,TRBV3-1/TRBV3-2,CASSQGLAGGTGANVLTF,TGTGCCAGCAGCCAAGGACTAGCGGGAGGGACTGGGGCCAACGTCCTGACTTTC
TRBJ2-7,16,-,-,TRBV2,CASKRVADQSSYEQYF,TGTGCCAGCAAAAGAGTCGCGGATCAGAGCTCCTACGAGCAGTACTTC
TRBJ1-6,14,-,-,TRBV11-2,CASSLWGENSPLHF,TGTGCCAGCAGCTTGTGGGGGGAGAATTCACCCCTCCACTTT
TRBJ2-7,16,-,-,TRBV5-4,CASSLDPARGAYEQYF,TGTGCCAGCAGCTTGGATCCAGCCAGGGGAGCCTACGAGCAGTACTTC